This TCR beta chain appears in the sequencing data of a study of T cells after yellow fever vaccination. At the level of the study: SMART-Seq v4 Ultra Low Input served to prepare low-cell-number fractions.

By 5'RACE template switching, TCR cDNA was produced, with a universal primer site and UMIs added in the process. TCRdb reanalysed the 5' RACE reads using MiXCR and keeps one entry per CDR3 protein. There are about 350,000 distinct CDR3 sequences in the sample; roughly 7.5% occur only once, and approximately 18% lies in the top ten. This clonotype has a handful of counts. The antigen is unknown. General observations from the study: Reappearance after the booster was seen for most primary-vaccination clones, at 96% CD4 and more than 80% CD8. A secondary response was less intense yet reached its peak sooner, at day 5 versus 15.

The CDR3 is 14 residues long. V lost 4 bases to trimming and J lost 5 bases, with 15 bases between them. Germline V lookup: CDR1 SGHRS, CDR2 YFSETQ. The rearrangement links TRBV5-1 to TRBJ2-5; D gene ambiguous. Sequences were derived from PBMCs, sampled about 49 days after the first yellow fever vaccination. This clonotype originated in a man aged 18 to 35 who received the YFV17D yellow fever vaccine. The CDR3 nucleotides are TGCGCCAGCAGCCCTGCCTCGGTGCGGGAGACCCAGTACTTC. Protein sequence: CASSPASVRETQYF. The full variable domain, rest sourced from reference TRBV5-1 and TRBJ2-5, is KAGVTQTPRYLIKTRGQQVTLSCSPISGHRSVSWYQQTPGQGLQFLFEYFSETQRNKGNFPGRFSGRQFSNSRSEMNVSTLELGDSALYLCASSPASVRETQYFGPGTRLLVL.